The 16 T cell receptor beta chains given below trace back to one sample, sequenced in a study of cytomegalovirus exposure and HLA in healthy donors. Both 60 Vbeta primers and 13 Jbeta primers went into the PCR. TCRdb keeps only in-frame clones here, not all; method: immunoSEQ multiplex PCR. The profile shows over 150,000 clones, about 80% of them singletons. The sample taken for sequencing was PBMCs. All receptors come from a woman aged 45 to 65 in good health and CMV-seropositive.

This clone was recorded a few times. The rearrangement joins TRBV7-9 to TRBJ2-2; TRBD2 agrees at 7 bases. V lost 4 bases and J lost 1; bases outside the gene matches: 3. The V gene's germline CDR1 is SEHNR and CDR2 FQNEAQ (reference sequence). This CDR3 is 15 amino acids long. CDR3 DNA: TGTGCCAGCAGCTATGGCGGGGGGAACACCGGGGAGCTGTTTTTT. It is translated as CASSYGGGNTGELFF.

This chain links TRBV5-8 with TRBJ1-6; perhaps TRBD1 as D (5 bases). The CDR3 runs 13 residues. V lost 0 bases to trimming and J lost 10 bases, with 8 bases between them. CDR1 and CDR2 (germline): SGHTS, YDEGEE. The CDR3: CASSLGRVSPLHF. CDR3 bases: TGTGCCAGCAGCTTGGGCAGGGTCTCACCCCTCCACTTT.

This clone was detected a few times. This chain links TRBV27 with TRBJ2-5; no reliable D call. Per the germline V gene, CDR1 is MNHEY and CDR2 is SMNVEV (reference sequence). This CDR3 is built from 13 residues. Trimming shortened V by 5 bases and J by 5 bases, and 12 bases separated the two germline ends. The chain's CDR3 is CASSRERRETQYF. CDR3 DNA sequence: TGTGCCAGCAGTCGTGAGCGCCGGGAGACCCAGTACTTC.

The chain links TRBV28 to TRBJ2-1, with 8 bases aligning to TRBD2. Germline V gene data show CDR1 as MDHEN and CDR2 as SYDVKM. V shed 6 bases, J shed 1 base, and the junction held 8 bases outside the gene matches. The CDR3 covers 16 residues. CDR3 region: CASSRLAGKSYNEQFF. The CDR3 DNA follows: TGTGCCAGCAGCCGATTAGCGGGGAAGTCCTACAATGAGCAGTTCTTC.

The chain is built from TRBV19 and TRBJ1-2; a possible D gene is TRBD1 (6 bases). CDR1 LNHDA and CDR2 SQIVND come from the germline V gene (reference sequence). Between the trimmed V and J ends, which lost 7 bases and 2 bases, there was a span of 14 bases. The CDR3 is made up of 14 amino acids. CDR3 residues: CASTSHGQNYGYTF. The CDR3 DNA sequence: TGTGCCAGTACCTCTCATGGACAGAACTATGGCTACACCTTC.

The CDR3 nucleotides read TGTGCCACCAGCAGAGATGGGACTCCCGAAAGCAATCAGCCCCAGCATTTT. Protein: CATSRDGTPESNQPQHF. The chain recombines TRBV15 with TRBJ1-5, with D maybe TRBD1 (5 bases). Germline CDR1 is LNHNV and CDR2 is YYDKDF (reference sequence). The V end was cut by 0 bases, the J end by 1 base, with 13 bases between. There are 17 residues in the CDR3.

Of note for this clone: An end of the junction does not agree with germline; a read error may underlie this. Other DNA sequences of this sample code for an identical CDR3. V and J are TRBV19 and TRBJ2-7; 7 nucleotides line up with TRBD1. The V gene's germline CDR1 is LNHDA and CDR2 SQIVND (reference sequence). The CDR3 is 14 amino acids. This CDR3 is CASSTGTVPYEQYF. The CDR3 coding sequence is TGTGCCAGTAGCACAGGGACAGTACCCTACGAGCAGTATTTC.

V gene TRBV6-1 combines with J gene TRBJ1-5, with unresolved D. V was shortened by 8 bases and J by 2 bases, with 16 bases between the two germline ends. The CDR3 runs 15 residues. Looked up from germline, CDR1 is MNHNS and CDR2 is SASEGT. This chain's CDR3 is CASAPLGSRNQPQHF. As DNA, the CDR3 is TGTGCCAGCGCCCCTCTAGGATCGCGCAATCAGCCCCAGCATTTT.

The rearrangement joins TRBV15 to TRBJ2-3, with TRBD1 matching over 10 bases. Trimming at V came to 1 base and at J to 1 base, leaving 2 bases not matched to a gene. This CDR3 is 16 amino acids long. CDR1 and CDR2 from the germline V gene are LNHNV and YYDKDF (reference sequence). The CDR3 region has the DNA TGTGCCACCAGCAGAGGGGACAGGGGTGGCACAGATACGCAGTATTTT. Amino acids: CATSRGDRGGTDTQYF.

This clone was observed a few times. The J gene is TRBJ2-7, the V gene TRBV29-1; 10 bases agree with TRBD1. The CDR3 sequence is 15 residues long. The germline CDR1 and CDR2 sequences are SQVTM and ANQGSEA. V trimming: 7 bases; J trimming: 0 bases; junction bases outside the gene matches: 9. CDR3 DNA sequence: TGCAGCGCCATTCCGGGACAGGGGAGCTCCTACGAGCAGTACTTC. It yields the protein CSAIPGQGSSYEQYF.

The chain employs TRBV5-6 and TRBJ2-1; D is unclear. Trimming left V 4 bases short and J 9 bases short, with 11 bases between. The CDR3 totals 12 residues. Germline loops: CDR1 SGHDT, CDR2 YYEEEE. CDR3 region: CASSRRHGEQFF. The CDR3 bases are TGTGCCAGCAGCCGAAGACATGGTGAGCAGTTCTTC.

V usage is TRBV6-5 and J usage is TRBJ2-7; 7 positions agree with TRBD2. Germline V gene data show CDR1 as MNHEY and CDR2 as SVGAGI. After removal of 7 bases from V and 0 bases from J, the junction contained 6 bases not matched to a gene. The CDR3 runs to 14 residues. CDR3 residues: CASNAGDRSYEQYF. As DNA, the CDR3 is TGTGCCAGCAATGCGGGGGACCGCTCCTACGAGCAGTACTTC.

V gene TRBV5-1 combines with J gene TRBJ2-3; 8 bases map to TRBD1. V shed 6 bases and J 2 bases; nucleotides not matched to a gene: 20. Germline CDR1 SGHRS, CDR2 YFSETQ. The CDR3 covers 19 residues. CDR3 sequence reads: CASIRTLGPGQANTDTQYF. The CDR3 DNA reads TGCGCCAGCATCCGGACCTTGGGGCCGGGACAGGCCAACACAGATACGCAGTATTTT.

The chain links TRBV19 to TRBJ1-2, with a weak D call TRBD1 (5 bases). This CDR3 has 13 residues. The V end lost 5 bases, the J end lost 5 bases, and 12 bases lay between the germline ends. The V gene's germline CDR1 is LNHDA and CDR2 SQIVND (reference sequence). The CDR3 sequence is CASSADSPYGYTF. The CDR3 DNA reads TGTGCCAGTAGTGCCGACAGCCCTTATGGCTACACCTTC.

J is TRBJ2-7 and V is TRBV5-8, with D possibly TRBD2 on 5 matching bases. V was pared by 5 bases and J by 1 base, with 16 bases between. Looked up from germline, CDR1 is SGHTS and CDR2 is YDEGEE. This CDR3 is 15 amino acids long. CDR3 region: CASSGLKGVSYEQYF. As DNA, the CDR3 is TGTGCCAGCAGTGGGTTGAAGGGAGTTTCCTACGAGCAGTACTTC.

The gene calls are TRBV29-1 and TRBJ1-1; D not certain. Per the germline V gene, CDR1 is SQVTM and CDR2 is ANQGSEA. The CDR3 runs to 13 residues. The V end lost 6 bases, the J end lost 2 bases, and 13 bases lay between the germline ends. CDR3 sequence (DNA): TGCAGCGTGAATGTCCAGACTAACACTGAAGCTTTCTTT. It encodes CSVNVQTNTEAFF. Using reference TRBV29-1 and TRBJ1-1 for the parts outside the CDR3, the full variable domain is SAVISQKPSRDICQRGTSLTIQCQVDSQVTMMFWYRQQPGQSLTLIATANQGSEATYESGFVIDKFPISRPNLTFSTLTVSNMSPEDSSIYLCSVNVQTNTEAFFGQGTRLTVV.